The 16 T cell receptor beta chains below all came from one sample that was sequenced in a study of spatial heterogeneity in lung cancer. TCRdb passed the 5' RACE reads through MiXCR, listing each CDR3 protein once. The repertoire includes tens of thousands of distinct CDR3 sequences, about 9.4% of them detected once, and around 27% sits in the top ten. Stated time point: blood at routine non-recurrence follow-up after resection. Source: PBMCs, taken at follow-up. These receptors all come from a female donor with early-stage non-small cell lung cancer.

This clonotype was seen many times. The chain has TRBV14 and TRBJ2-1, with 7 positions matching TRBD2. The CDR3 is 12 amino acids. Trimming cost V 4 bases and J 14 bases; bases outside gene matches: 8. CDR1 and CDR2 from the germline V gene are SGHDN and FVKESK. CDR3 DNA sequence: TGTGCCAGCAGCCCGCGTACGGGGGGAAAGTTCTTC. Protein product: CASSPRTGGKFF.

This clonotype was observed a few times. The rearrangement joins TRBV28 to TRBJ2-3, with D uncertain. V lost 6 bases to trimming and J lost 4 bases, with 11 bases between them. This CDR3 has 13 amino acids. Germline loops: CDR1 MDHEN, CDR2 SYDVKM. The DNA of the CDR3 is TGTGCCAGCAGCGGCCTTCTTGCAGATACGCAGTATTTT. Amino acid sequence: CASSGLLADTQYF.

This clonotype showed up many times. This chain connects TRBV29-1 to TRBJ1-1, with 7 bases matching TRBD1. Germline lookup yields CDR1 SQVTM and CDR2 ANQGSEA. The CDR3 is 13 amino acids. J gave up 6 bases and V 6 bases, and 10 bases lay outside the gene matches. The CDR3 sequence is CSVDDRAGAEAFF. For the CDR3, the DNA is TGCAGCGTGGATGACAGGGCTGGCGCTGAAGCTTTCTTT.

A few counts support this clonotype. J is TRBJ2-2 and V is TRBV2; D is perhaps TRBD2 (5 bases). CDR1 SNHLY and CDR2 FYNNEI come from the germline V gene. V gave up 3 bases and J gave up 3 bases, with 11 bases separating them. The CDR3 extends over 15 amino acids. For the CDR3, the DNA is TGTGCCAGCAGTGAGGTACTAGTCGACACCGGGGAGCTGTTTTTT. Residues: CASSEVLVDTGELFF.

This chain connects TRBV9 to TRBJ2-4; a weak D match, TRBD1 (6 bases). The CDR3 spans 16 residues. Trimming took 0 bases from V and 6 from J, leaving 16 bases between them. Germline V lookup: CDR1 SGDLS, CDR2 YYNGEE. The chain's CDR3 is CASSVAGQGLGNIQYF. The CDR3 nucleotides read TGTGCCAGCAGCGTAGCAGGTCAGGGGTTGGGAAACATTCAGTACTTC.

This rearrangement joins TRBV6-1 to TRBJ1-5, with 8 positions matching TRBD1. This CDR3 has 14 amino acids. Germline-derived CDR1 and CDR2 are MNHNS and SASEGT. V shed 8 bases and J 1 base; nucleotides not matched to a gene: 4. The CDR3 here is CASQRTGSNQPQHF. The CDR3 bases are TGTGCCAGCCAGAGGACAGGGAGCAATCAGCCCCAGCATTTT.

The sample holds one count of this clonotype. The chain couples TRBV4-2 to TRBJ2-5; TRBD2 matches at 7 bases. Germline V gives CDR1 LGHNA, CDR2 YNFKEQ. Trimming removed 5 bases from V and 5 bases from J; junction bases left unmatched: 11. This CDR3 spans 15 amino acids. CDR3 sequence: CASSGRSSGRETQYF. The DNA for the CDR3 is TGTGCCAGCAGCGGAAGGTCTAGCGGTCGGGAGACCCAGTACTTC.

Ten or more counts support this clonotype. This rearrangement joins TRBV7-3 to TRBJ1-4; D may be TRBD1 (5 bases). CDR1 and CDR2 (germline): SGHTA, FQGTGA. This CDR3 has 14 residues. Trimming took 11 bases from V and 8 from J, leaving 21 bases between them. Here the CDR3 reads CAEPLWGVGEKLFF. The DNA of the CDR3 is TGTGCCGAACCCCTCTGGGGGGTAGGGGAAAAACTGTTTTTT.

This rearrangement joins TRBV10-3 to TRBJ1-2, with D uncertain. This CDR3 region has 14 residues. CDR1 and CDR2 from the germline V gene are ENHRY and SYGVKD. Trimming removed 2 bases from V and 4 bases from J, with 11 bases in between. The CDR3 DNA sequence: TGTGCCATCAGTGAGCCGCGCAGACCCTATGGCTACACCTTC. Translating gives CAISEPRRPYGYTF.

In this sample, this clonotype turned up a few times. V is TRBV27 and J is TRBJ2-1, with a weak D call TRBD2 (6 bases). This CDR3 is built from 17 residues. Trimming stripped 2 bases from V and 4 bases from J, with 18 bases between. Germline V gives CDR1 MNHEY, CDR2 SMNVEV (reference sequence). The CDR3 protein is CASSLSIGSGPYNEQFF. CDR3 bases: TGTGCCAGCAGTTTAAGTATTGGGAGCGGGCCTTACAATGAGCAGTTCTTC.

This clonotype occurred a few times. The chain uses TRBV5-1 and TRBJ2-3; the D is unclear. CDR1 is SGHRS, CDR2 YFSETQ, per germline. V was trimmed by 2 bases and J by 3 bases, leaving 7 bases between them. The CDR3 spans 13 residues. The CDR3: CASSLPGTDTQYF. The DNA of the CDR3 is TGCGCCAGCAGCTTACCCGGGACAGATACGCAGTATTTT.

This sequence joins TRBV5-8 and TRBJ2-7; TRBD1 might be the D (6 bases). Germline V gene data show CDR1 as SGHTS and CDR2 as YDEGEE. The V gene lost 4 bases and the J gene lost 3 bases, with 14 bases spanning the gap. CDR3 length: 14 residues. CDR3 nucleotide sequence: TGTGCCAGCAGCAGACGGGACACCTTCTACGAGCAGTACTTC. It is translated as CASSRRDTFYEQYF. Complete variable domain (other parts from reference TRBV5-8 and TRBJ2-7): EAGVTQSPTHLIKTRGQQATLRCSPISGHTSVYWYQQALGLGLQFLLWYDEGEERNRGNFPPRFSGRQFPNYSSELNVNALELEDSALYLCASSRRDTFYEQYFGPGTRLTVT.

In DNA form, the CDR3 reads TGTGCCAGCAGATCGACAGGGGCGCGGGGTGAAGGCTACACCTTC. Translated: CASRSTGARGEGYTF. The genes are TRBV7-9 and TRBJ1-2, with 8 bases that match TRBD1. The V and J ends lost 6 bases and 8 bases, in that order; junction bases with no gene match: 14. The CDR3 sequence is 15 residues long. Germline CDR1 SEHNR, CDR2 FQNEAQ (reference sequence).

This clonotype was seen ten or more times. This chain joins TRBV6-2 or TRBV6-3 and TRBJ2-2; 9 bases fit TRBD2. Germline V gene data show CDR1 as MNHEY and CDR2 as SVGEGT. The CDR3 sequence is 15 residues long. V shed 6 bases and J 3 bases; nucleotides not matched to a gene: 5. The CDR3 DNA sequence: TGTGCCAGCAGCCGGGGACTAGCTTACACCGGGGAGCTGTTTTTT. It specifies CASSRGLAYTGELFF.

The CDR3 coding sequence is TGTGCCAGCAGCTTACCCGGGGGCACTGAAGCTTTCTTT. Translating it yields CASSLPGGTEAFF. J is TRBJ1-1 and V is TRBV7-9; weak D call: TRBD1 (5 bases). Trimming took off 2 bases at V and 4 bases at J, with 8 bases between the two ends. CDR3 size: 13 residues. Germline assignment: CDR1 SEHNR and CDR2 FQNEAQ (reference sequence).

This clonotype turned up a few times. This rearrangement joins TRBV6-2 or TRBV6-3 to TRBJ2-4, with no clear D. This CDR3 region has 16 residues. CDR1 is MNHEY, CDR2 SVGEGT, per germline. Trimming cost V 2 bases and J 1 base, with 12 bases left between them. The CDR3, as DNA: TGTGCCAGCAGTTACAGTCCTGCGGTGGCCAAAAACATTCAGTACTTC. Its translation: CASSYSPAVAKNIQYF.